Following are 21 T cell receptor beta chains from one sample sequenced in a study of blood T cells in healthy people across ages. With a J-beta primer mix and a sample-barcoded 5' primer, a second PCR ran about 7 to 12 cycles. MiXCR, run by TCRdb on the 5' RACE reads, gives a single entry per CDR3 protein. The sample shows some 1.6 million distinct CDR3 sequences, about 31% of them seen only once. Sequencing input: blood. The receptor set was obtained from a woman in her twenties or thirties in good health.

This clonotype showed up many times. The chain uses TRBV6-6 and TRBJ2-7; the D gene is possibly TRBD1 (6 bases). Trimming took 0 bases from V and 0 from J, leaving 6 bases between them. CDR1 MNHNY and CDR2 SVGAGI come from the germline V gene (reference sequence). CDR3 length: 14 residues. CDR3 coding DNA: TGTGCCAGCAGTTACTCAGGGGGCTCCTACGAGCAGTACTTC. This codes for CASSYSGGSYEQYF.

Many counts were recorded for this clonotype. The V call is TRBV6-2 or TRBV6-3, the J call TRBJ2-1; D possibly uses TRBD1 or TRBD2 (6 bases each). This CDR3 is 14 amino acids long. Germline V gene sequence: CDR1 MNHEY, CDR2 SVGEGT. Trimming cost V 5 bases and J 6 bases, with 14 bases left between them. CDR3 DNA: TGTGCCAGCAGTCGACTAGGGGGGAGCAATGAGCAGTTCTTC. Residues: CASSRLGGSNEQFF.

The chain has TRBV7-6 and TRBJ2-5; D gene uncertain. The germline V and J ends were trimmed by 0 bases and 5 bases, with 7 bases remaining between them. CDR1 is SGHVS, CDR2 FNYEAQ, per germline. The CDR3 loop spans 13 amino acids. CDR3 region: CASSLAVSETQYF. DNA of the CDR3: TGTGCCAGCAGCTTAGCGGTTTCGGAGACCCAGTACTTC.

CDR3 sequence reads: CASSPGPTGKLFF. The CDR3 bases are TGTGCCAGCAGCCCGGGACCGACGGGAAAACTGTTTTTT. V usage is TRBV7-8 and J usage is TRBJ1-4; D may be TRBD1 (5 bases). Trimming removed 5 bases at V and 10 bases at J, with 14 bases between. Per germline, CDR1 SGHVS and CDR2 FQNEAQ. The length of the CDR3 is 13 residues.

The sample holds many counts of this clonotype. V usage is TRBV7-2 and J usage is TRBJ2-5; a possible D gene is TRBD2 (6 bases). CDR1 and CDR2 from the germline V gene are SGHTA and FQGNSA. Trimming removed 4 bases from V and 5 bases from J, with 11 bases in between. This CDR3 is 13 amino acids long. CDR3 nucleotides: TGTGCCAGCAGCTGGAGGGTTTTGGAGACCCAGTACTTC. Translation gives CASSWRVLETQYF.

In this sample, this clonotype turned up once. The chain is built from TRBV7-9 and TRBJ2-2; tentative D call: TRBD2 (6 bases). This CDR3 has 16 residues. The ends were cut back, 2 bases at V and 1 base at J, with 11 bases in the middle. Germline assignment: CDR1 SEHNR and CDR2 FQNEAQ (reference sequence). CDR3 bases: TGTGCCAGCAGCTTATCCTTTAGCGGGAACACCGGGGAGCTGTTTTTT. Translated: CASSLSFSGNTGELFF.

This clonotype was detected many times. The chain carries TRBV20-1 and TRBJ2-7, with 9 bases fitting TRBD1. The V gene end was trimmed by 6 bases and the J gene end by 6 bases; junction bases not matched to a gene: 9. Germline values: CDR1 DFQATT, CDR2 SNEGSKA (reference sequence). The CDR3 totals 13 residues. In DNA, the CDR3 is TGCAGTGCCCCCGGGACAGGGAGGATCGAGCAGTACTTC. Translation: CSAPGTGRIEQYF.

The gene calls are TRBV11-2 and TRBJ2-7, with D maybe TRBD1 (5 bases). The CDR3 extends over 14 amino acids. V was trimmed by 2 bases and J by 3 bases, leaving 11 bases between them. CDR1 and CDR2 from the germline V gene are SGHAT and FQNNGV. In nucleotides, the CDR3 is TGTGCCAGCAGCTTAAGCCAGGGTTGCTACGAGCAGTACTTC. It yields the protein CASSLSQGCYEQYF.

This chain uses TRBV12-3 or TRBV12-4 with TRBJ1-1, with D unclear. The V and J ends lost 3 bases and 7 bases respectively, with 9 bases between them. The CDR3 is made up of 12 amino acids. The chain's CDR3 is CASSFWENEAFF. CDR3 coding DNA: TGTGCCAGCAGTTTTTGGGAGAATGAAGCTTTCTTT.

This sequence joins TRBV6-6 and TRBJ2-5, with a possible D match to TRBD2 (5 bases). The germline CDR1 and CDR2 sequences are MNHNY and SVGAGI (reference sequence). V lost 6 bases and J lost 4, with 15 bases in between. The CDR3 sequence is 14 residues long. The CDR3 reads CASRGDGSGETQYF. The CDR3 nucleotides read TGTGCCAGCAGGGGAGACGGTTCGGGAGAGACCCAGTACTTC.

This clonotype was counted only a few times. The rearrangement links TRBV2 to TRBJ2-5; no clear D. The V gene's germline CDR1 is SNHLY and CDR2 FYNNEI. This CDR3 spans 15 amino acids. Trimming left V 3 bases short and J 2 bases short, with 13 bases between. The CDR3 DNA reads as TGTGCCAGCAGTGACTCGAGCGTGGGACAAGAGACCCAGTACTTC. Translated, it gives CASSDSSVGQETQYF.

The sample holds a few counts of this clonotype. The chain joins TRBV6-5 to TRBJ2-5, with D tentatively TRBD1 or TRBD2 (5 bases each). CDR1 and CDR2 from the germline V gene are MNHEY and SVGAGI. There are 13 residues in the CDR3. The V and J ends lost 2 bases and 9 bases respectively, with 13 bases between them. The CDR3 protein is CASSYRYRDPQYF. The CDR3 DNA is TGTGCCAGCAGTTACAGATACCGGGACCCCCAGTACTTC.

This clonotype was counted only a few times. The rearrangement joins TRBV7-2 to TRBJ2-1; TRBD2 agrees at 9 bases. The V and J ends lost 5 bases and 10 bases, in that order; junction bases with no gene match: 12. The CDR3 has 15 residues. Germline values: CDR1 SGHTA, CDR2 FQGNSA. The CDR3 nucleotides read TGTGCCAGCAGCCTACGACTAGCGGACTCGGGGGAGCAGTTCTTC. Residues: CASSLRLADSGEQFF.

This clonotype was detected a few times. This rearrangement joins TRBV9 to TRBJ1-2; perhaps TRBD1 as D (6 bases). The V gene's germline CDR1 is SGDLS and CDR2 YYNGEE. The CDR3 totals 13 residues. V was pared by 7 bases and J by 7 bases, with 17 bases between. This chain's CDR3 is CASGATGRPGYTF. The DNA of the CDR3 is TGTGCCAGCGGCGCCACAGGGAGGCCTGGCTACACCTTC.

This clonotype was found a few times. The rearrangement joins TRBV9 to TRBJ2-3, with D possibly called TRBD1 or TRBD2 (6 bases each). CDR3 length equals 11 residues. Trimming left V 10 bases short and J 4 bases short, with 10 bases between. Germline V gene sequence: CDR1 SGDLS, CDR2 YYNGEE. DNA for the CDR3: TGTGCCGGAAGGGGGGCAGATACGCAGTATTTT. Protein: CAGRGADTQYF. The whole variable domain, filled in from reference TRBV9 and TRBJ2-3, reads DSGVTQTPKHLITATGQRVTLRCSPRSGDLSVYWYQQSLDQGLQFLIQYYNGEERAKGNILERFSAQQFPDLHSELNLSSLELGDSALYFCAGRGADTQYFGPGTRLTVL.

The V gene is TRBV24-1, the J gene TRBJ2-2, with D unresolved. Germline V CDR1 and CDR2: KGHDR, SFDVKD. The CDR3 has 14 residues. With 10 bases removed from V and 1 base from J, the gap between germline ends came to 12 bases. Here the CDR3 DNA reads TGTGCCACTGGCGCCAGGCTGAACACCGGGGAGCTGTTTTTT. Its protein is CATGARLNTGELFF.

The V call is TRBV7-6, the J call TRBJ2-4; TRBD1 matches 9 bases. Germline V gene lookup returns CDR1 SGHVS and CDR2 FNYEAQ. Unmatched junction bases numbered 7, after V lost 5 bases and J lost 8 bases. CDR3 length: 14 residues. The CDR3 nucleotides are TGTGCCAGCAGCCCACAGGGGGCGCAGGACATTCAGTACTTC. Translation: CASSPQGAQDIQYF.

This chain links TRBV11-2 with TRBJ2-3; 10 bases map to TRBD2. Germline V gene data show CDR1 as SGHAT and CDR2 as FQNNGV. The CDR3 spans 17 residues. V was clipped by 1 base and J by 4 bases; unmatched bases: 8. The CDR3: CASSLGRAGGVADTQYF. The DNA of the CDR3 is TGTGCCAGCAGCTTAGGGCGAGCGGGGGGGGTTGCAGATACGCAGTATTTT.

With respect to this clonotype: The junction departs from germline at one end; a sequencing error may be responsible. This chain joins TRBV5-1 and TRBJ1-2; D unresolved. Germline lookup yields CDR1 SGHRS and CDR2 YFSETQ. The length of the CDR3 is 11 residues. The chain's CDR3 is CASSLNFGYTF. The CDR3 region has the DNA TGCGCCAGCAGCTTAAACTTTGGCTACACCTTC. The variable domain in full, completed from reference TRBV5-1 and TRBJ1-2, reads KAGVTQTPRYLIKTRGQQVTLSCSPISGHRSVSWYQQTPGQGLQFLFEYFSETQRNKGNFPGRFSGRQFSNSRSEMNVSTLELGDSALYLCASSLNFGYTFGSGTRLTVV.

This clonotype was seen a few times. The chain combines TRBV20-1 with TRBJ2-3, with D maybe TRBD2 (6 bases). The CDR3 totals 14 residues. CDR1 DFQATT and CDR2 SNEGSKA come from the germline V gene (reference sequence). V gave up 5 bases and J gave up 0 bases, with 12 bases separating them. CDR3 in DNA: TGCAGTGCTCGGGGGACTCTCAGCACAGATACGCAGTATTTT. This translates into CSARGTLSTDTQYF.

The chain recombines TRBV5-1 with TRBJ2-5; 10 nucleotides agree with TRBD2. With 1 base clipped from V and 6 bases from J, the junction kept 6 bases outside the gene matches. Germline assignment: CDR1 SGHRS and CDR2 YFSETQ. This CDR3 has 15 residues. The CDR3 here is CASSLFRTSGQTQYF. The CDR3 DNA reads as TGCGCCAGCAGCTTGTTTAGGACTAGCGGCCAGACCCAGTACTTC.